The clone carrying this T cell receptor beta chain has just a few counts. What it binds is not known. This specimen belongs to a study of CD8+ T cells in alopecia areata. Study information: Tofacitinib continued for 6 to 18 months and was then withheld for 6 months. Findings and caveats of the study: Sequencing of scalp samples also captures resident alphabeta T cells of normal skin. Tofacitinib produced a significant decrease in scalp clonality and in expanded CD8+ clones among the top 100.

Germline lookup yields CDR1 SGHKS and CDR2 YYEKEE (reference sequence). Trimming removed 4 bases at V and 7 bases at J, with 12 bases between. This CDR3 spans 14 amino acids. It was cDNA, reverse transcribed from extracted RNA, that served as the sequencing template. Here immunoSEQ multiplex PCR was the method, and the copy in TCRdb shows in-frame clones only, minus some. Here the sample spans hundreds of thousands of clones, approximately 70% being singletons. Treatment described: oral pan-JAK inhibitor, 5-10 mg twice daily. It was from alopecia areata patients that lesional scalp punch biopsies and peripheral blood were collected.

The sequence derives from a human donor with alopecia areata. The J gene is TRBJ1-6, the V gene TRBV5-5; D is possibly TRBD1 (6 bases). The material sequenced was CD4+ T cells sorted from blood, taken around week 46, from a patient treated with tofacitinib. DNA of the CDR3: TGTGCCAGCAGCCGGACAGTTTCCAATTCACCCCTCCACTTT. Its translation is CASSRTVSNSPLHF.